A selection of T cell receptor beta chains follows, all from one sample in a study of CD8+ T cells in alopecia areata. Only in-frame clones appear in the TCRdb table, and some are missing; sequencing was by immunoSEQ multiplex PCR. The data show 200,000 or so clones, approximately 52% seen once. The source was CD4+ T cells sorted from blood, collected at week 0. The receptors here all came from a human donor with alopecia areata. The CDR3 runs from the conserved cysteine through the conserved F or W. Fields, in order: J gene, clone size, D gene, V gene, CDR3 protein, CDR3 DNA. The D gene is left open where the match is weak. Size is omitted from some rows. Given values are once, few, many or a class for expanded clones.

>TRBJ2-1|few|TRBD2|TRBV7-2
CASSPRTSYNEQFF
TGTGCCAGCAGCCCTAGGACTAGCTACAATGAGCAGTTCTTC
>TRBJ2-1|few|TRBD2|TRBV27
CASSPGTSGNNEQFF
TGTGCCAGCAGTCCGGGGACTAGCGGGAACAATGAGCAGTTCTTC
>TRBJ2-2|-|-|TRBV9
CASSQTGYGELFF
TGTGCCAGCAGCCAAACGGGGTACGGGGAGCTGTTTTTT
>TRBJ1-2|few|-|TRBV19
CASSRAPGTSGGGYTF
TGTGCCAGTAGTCGCGCCCCCGGGACATCAGGAGGTGGCTACACCTTC
>TRBJ1-4|-|-|TRBV15
CATSGGGREKLFF
TGTGCCACCAGCGGAGGAGGGCGGGAAAAACTGTTTTTT
>TRBJ2-1|-|TRBD2|TRBV7-8
CASSLGTSGGYNEQFF
TGTGCCAGCAGCTTGGGGACTAGCGGGGGATACAATGAGCAGTTCTTC
>TRBJ2-3|-|-|TRBV5-1
CASSLLDKADTQYF
TGCGCCAGCAGCCTCTTGGATAAGGCAGATACGCAGTATTTT
>TRBJ2-7|many|TRBD2|TRBV4-1
CASSLPSGTSDRSSSYEQYF
TGCGCCAGCAGCCTCCCCTCAGGCACTAGCGATAGAAGCTCCTCCTACGAGCAGTACTTC
>TRBJ2-7|-|-|TRBV6-5
CASSYSIWGSYEQYF
TGTGCCAGCAGTTACTCGATATGGGGCTCCTACGAGCAGTACTTC
>TRBJ1-1|-|-|TRBV27
CASRTGGAGMNTEAFF
TGTGCCAGCAGGACGGGGGGTGCTGGTATGAACACTGAAGCTTTCTTT
>TRBJ2-5|-|TRBD1|TRBV29-1
CSVLPRDRPQETQYF
TGCAGCGTTCTACCCCGGGACAGACCACAAGAGACCCAGTACTTC
>TRBJ2-3|few|TRBD1|TRBV5-1
CASSSGTGVLLGDTQYF
TGCGCCAGCAGCTCCGGGACAGGGGTCCTCCTTGGAGATACGCAGTATTTT
>TRBJ1-6|-|TRBD1|TRBV25-1
CASGGQGGGSPLHF
TGTGCCAGCGGGGGACAGGGGGGAGGGTCACCCCTCCACTTT
>TRBJ1-2|-|-|TRBV19
CASRQFQATNYGYTF
TGTGCCAGTAGACAGTTCCAAGCGACTAACTATGGCTACACCTTC
>TRBJ1-5|-|TRBD1|TRBV4-1
CASSLDRVDQPQHF
TGCGCCAGCAGTTTGGACAGGGTCGATCAGCCCCAGCATTTT
>TRBJ2-7|-|-|TRBV5-1
CASSLGVVEQQYF
TGCGCCAGCAGCTTGGGGGTAGTGGAGCAGCAGTACTTC
>TRBJ1-1|few|-|TRBV7-9
CASSLASQNTEAFF
TGTGCCAGCAGCTTAGCTAGTCAGAACACTGAAGCTTTCTTT
>TRBJ2-7|-|-|TRBV5-1
CASSLALQARSYEQYF
TGCGCCAGCAGCTTGGCGCTACAGGCTAGGTCCTACGAGCAGTACTTC
>TRBJ2-3|-|-|TRBV5-6
CASSPVSGASQFTDTQYF
TGTGCCAGCAGCCCGGTGTCTGGGGCCTCCCAATTCACAGATACGCAGTATTTT
>TRBJ1-4|-|-|TRBV6-1
CASSVSASKFF
TGTGCCAGCAGTGTTTCAGCGAGCAAGTTTTTT
>TRBJ1-5|-|-|TRBV2
CASSVDSFNQPQHF
TGTGCCAGCAGTGTGGACAGTTTCAATCAGCCCCAGCATTTT
>TRBJ1-2|-|-|TRBV6-1
CASTNPPGADGYTF
TGTGCCAGCACCAACCCCCCGGGGGCCGATGGCTACACCTTC